This passage covers 29 T cell receptor beta chains from one sample sequenced in a study of CXCR3-negative and CXCR3-positive naive CD8 T cells. These receptors have no known antigen. UMI-labeled 5' RACE yielded the TRB cDNA libraries. TCRdb derives one entry per CDR3 protein from the 5' RACE reads, leaving out DNA. This table holds 95,000 to 100,000 distinct CDR3 sequences. Study-wide findings and caveats: TRB CDR3 hydrophobicity was greater in CXCR3-positive naive cells than in CXCR3-negative naive cells.

The material sequenced was naive CXCR3+ CD8+ T cells from blood. Subset reported: CD45RO-CCR7+CD27+CD95- naive CD8+ T cells expressing CXCR3 (TNR3+). The source of these receptors is a human donor in good health. Some clones in this sample may be carry-over from other donors' samples.

This rearrangement joins TRBV4-3 to TRBJ1-1; checking the TCRdb D call of TRBD1 is not possible without DNA. The CDR3 loop spans 14 amino acids. From germline, CDR1 is LGHNA and CDR2 YSLEER. CDR3 loop: CASSLRTQNTEAFF.

The rearrangement uses TRBV28 and TRBJ2-7. Germline V gene sequence: CDR1 MDHEN, CDR2 SYDVKM. This CDR3 has 14 residues. The CDR3 spells CASSLVKGNDEQYF. The whole variable domain, remainder taken from reference TRBV28 and TRBJ2-7, is DVKVTQSSRYLVKRTGEKVFLECVQDMDHENMFWYRQDPGLGLRLIYFSYDVKMKEKGDIPEGYSVSREKKERFSLILESASTNQTSMYLCASSLVKGNDEQYFGPGTRLTVT.

This chain connects TRBV4-3 to TRBJ2-7. This CDR3 comprises 15 residues. CDR1 LGHNA and CDR2 YSLEER come from the germline V gene. CDR3 protein: CASSQEVVPSYEQYF.

The chain employs TRBV4-1 and TRBJ1-1. This CDR3 spans 16 amino acids. The germline gives CDR1 MGHRA, CDR2 YSYEKL. The CDR3 is CASSQVTGEGNTEAFF.

The V and J genes are TRBV12-3 or TRBV12-4 and TRBJ2-1; TCRdb calls TRBD1, which cannot be checked without DNA. The CDR3 sequence is 14 residues long. The CDR3 spells CASSPGASYNEQFF.

V is TRBV29-1 and J is TRBJ2-3; TCRdb's assignment of TRBD1 cannot be checked, as there is no DNA. CDR3 length: 12 amino acids. CDR1 is SQVTM, CDR2 ANQGSEA, per germline. The CDR3: CSAPGSTDTQYF.

The chain combines TRBV29-1 with TRBJ2-1; TCRdb outputs TRBD1, but without DNA this stays unchecked. CDR1 SQVTM and CDR2 ANQGSEA come from the germline V gene. This CDR3 comprises 12 residues. The CDR3: CSVAGYYNEQFF.

V usage is TRBV28 and J usage is TRBJ1-2; TCRdb proposes TRBD1, but this gene call is untestable without DNA. This CDR3 contains 15 residues. Looked up from germline, CDR1 is MDHEN and CDR2 is SYDVKM. CDR3 sequence: CASSFGQAENYGYTF.

This chain uses TRBV6-6 with TRBJ2-5; with no DNA, the TCRdb D assignment of TRBD2 cannot be verified. The V gene's germline CDR1 is MNHNY and CDR2 SVGAGI (reference sequence). This CDR3 has 15 amino acids. CDR3: CASSYGGGLRESQYF.

The rearrangement uses TRBV27 and TRBJ2-7. CDR1 is MNHEY, CDR2 SMNVEV, per germline (reference sequence). CDR3 size: 11 residues. CDR3 protein: CASRDSYEQYF.

The chain carries TRBV6-6 and TRBJ1-2; the TRBD1 assignment by TCRdb is unverifiable without DNA. The CDR3 has 17 amino acids. CDR1 and CDR2 (germline): MNHNY, SVGAGI (reference sequence). CDR3 loop: CASSYLRTGQLNYGYTF.

The genes are TRBV14 and TRBJ1-5; the TRBD1 assignment by TCRdb is unverifiable without DNA. CDR1 SGHDN and CDR2 FVKESK come from the germline V gene. The CDR3 has 20 amino acids. The CDR3 protein is CASSHDIGWVIGQGNQPQHF.

J is TRBJ2-1 and V is TRBV29-1; TCRdb designates TRBD2, a call that cannot be tested without DNA. CDR3 length: 17 residues. Germline assignment: CDR1 SQVTM and CDR2 ANQGSEA. CDR3 amino acids: CSVERKIGTSSYNEQFF.

The chain joins TRBV19 to TRBJ2-1. Looked up from germline, CDR1 is LNHDA and CDR2 is SQIVND (reference sequence). The CDR3 is 20 amino acids. The CDR3: CASSMDQYTLGQEENNEQFF.

This rearrangement joins TRBV7-3 to TRBJ2-1; TCRdb gives TRBD1 as the D gene, but with no DNA this cannot be confirmed. CDR1 and CDR2 from the germline V gene are SGHTA and FQGTGA. The CDR3 loop spans 16 amino acids. CDR3 region: CASSLIGDTPYNEQFF.

The V gene is TRBV29-1, the J gene TRBJ2-3; with no DNA, the TCRdb D assignment of TRBD2 cannot be verified. The CDR3 runs 14 residues. Germline assignment: CDR1 SQVTM and CDR2 ANQGSEA. Here the CDR3 reads CSVDLATSTDTQYF.

V usage is TRBV29-1 and J usage is TRBJ2-1. Germline loops: CDR1 SQVTM, CDR2 ANQGSEA. The CDR3 runs 14 residues. The CDR3 is CSVEGLVTYNEQFF.

J is TRBJ2-5 and V is TRBV29-1. Germline CDR1 and CDR2: SQVTM and ANQGSEA. The CDR3 has 12 amino acids. Here the CDR3 reads CSVELIAQTQYF.

V usage is TRBV7-6 and J usage is TRBJ2-1. CDR1 is SGHVS, CDR2 FNYEAQ, per germline. The CDR3 loop spans 12 amino acids. This CDR3 is CASSLIMDEQFF.

V and J are TRBV11-2 and TRBJ2-5; TCRdb's D gene call, TRBD2, goes unchecked for lack of DNA. Germline V gene lookup returns CDR1 SGHAT and CDR2 FQNNGV. The CDR3 is 13 residues long. The CDR3 loop is CASSTSGGETQYF.

The chain recombines TRBV28 with TRBJ1-6. Per the germline V gene, CDR1 is MDHEN and CDR2 is SYDVKM. The CDR3 length is 13 residues. The CDR3: CATKSSYNSPLHF. The full variable domain, completed using reference TRBV28 and TRBJ1-6, is DVKVTQSSRYLVKRTGEKVFLECVQDMDHENMFWYRQDPGLGLRLIYFSYDVKMKEKGDIPEGYSVSREKKERFSLILESASTNQTSMYLCATKSSYNSPLHFGNGTRLTVT.

The chain recombines TRBV6-5 with TRBJ1-5. CDR3 size: 15 residues. CDR1 MNHEY and CDR2 SVGAGI come from the germline V gene. CDR3 sequence: CASRPVRNSNQPQHF.

The V gene is TRBV7-8, the J gene TRBJ2-1. Germline V lookup: CDR1 SGHVS, CDR2 FQNEAQ. This CDR3 region has 12 residues. The CDR3 loop is CASSRSGNEQFF.

The CDR3 spells CASSLDLLLDGYGYTF. The V call is TRBV5-1, the J call TRBJ1-2. Germline values: CDR1 SGHRS, CDR2 YFSETQ. This CDR3 has 16 amino acids.

The V and J genes are TRBV5-1 and TRBJ1-2. The CDR3 has 18 residues. Germline V lookup: CDR1 SGHRS, CDR2 YFSETQ. CDR3 amino acids: CASSLEASSERGGYGYTF.

The rearrangement uses TRBV20-1 and TRBJ2-1. Germline V gene sequence: CDR1 DFQATT, CDR2 SNEGSKA (reference sequence). The CDR3 extends over 16 amino acids. This chain's CDR3 is CSARDLAGNSYNEQFF.

V gene TRBV4-2 combines with J gene TRBJ2-7; the D call of TRBD2 rests on TCRdb alone, since no DNA is present to check it. CDR3 length: 15 amino acids. The germline V gene has CDR1 LGHNA and CDR2 YNFKEQ. The CDR3 spells CASSQEAGGASEQYF.

J is TRBJ1-2 and V is TRBV2. The CDR3 consists of 13 residues. The germline V gene encodes CDR1 SNHLY and CDR2 FYNNEI. The CDR3 sequence is CASTWVKNYGYTF.

The chain combines TRBV27 with TRBJ2-1; TCRdb lists TRBD1, though no DNA is available to test this call. The CDR3 contains 14 residues. CDR1 MNHEY and CDR2 SMNVEV come from the germline V gene (reference sequence). CDR3 sequence: CASSLVGGHNEQFF.